This TCR beta chain stems from a study of blood T cell repertoires in COVID-19. Assay used: immunoSEQ multiplex PCR; TCRdb lists only in-frame clones, some missing. Here the sample spans approximately 230,000 clones, roughly 88% being singletons. V was clipped by 7 bases and J by 0 bases, with 12 bases between them. This CDR3 spans 14 amino acids. Germline V CDR1 and CDR2: LNHDA, SQIVND (reference sequence). Material for sequencing was peripheral blood. This sequence was found in a man aged 30 to 45 who had recovered from COVID-19. This chain links TRBV19 with TRBJ1-1; D may be TRBD1 (6 bases). CDR3 sequence: CASKGVWMNTEAFF. CDR3 in DNA: TGTGCCAGTAAGGGGGTCTGGATGAACACTGAAGCTTTCTTT.